This T cell receptor beta chain was obtained from a study of blood T cell repertoires in COVID-19. Original handling: Amplified reference gene primers provided the basis for estimating nucleated cell counts. The repertoire was sequenced with immunoSEQ multiplex PCR; TCRdb's copy has only in-frame clones and lacks some. The V and J calls and clone size were taken over from that table, and D and trimming were inferred from the DNA. The sample carries around 100,000 clones, around 86% recorded once. V was shortened by 0 bases and J by 3 bases, with 16 bases between the two germline ends. The CDR3 has 17 residues. Germline CDR1 is LGHNA and CDR2 is YNFKEQ.

The chain has TRBV4-2 and TRBJ2-3, with D possibly TRBD2 on 5 matching bases. The sequenced material came from peripheral blood. This receptor was obtained from a man in his 70s with acute or convalescent COVID-19. This CDR3 is CASSQDPGGRITDTQYF. CDR3 sequence (DNA): TGTGCCAGCAGCCAAGATCCTGGAGGCCGGATTACAGATACGCAGTATTTT.